The clone carrying this T cell receptor (beta chain) was detected many times. Looked up from germline, CDR1 is ENHRY and CDR2 is SYGVKD. The V and J ends lost 5 bases and 5 bases respectively, with 14 bases between them. The CDR3 sequence is 14 residues long. The data were taken from a study of blood T cells in healthy people across ages. A sample-barcoded 5' primer and a J-beta primer mix were used in a second PCR of roughly 7 to 11 cycles. TCRdb itself ran the 5' RACE reads through MiXCR, one entry per CDR3 protein. The sample lists approximately 1,000,000 distinct CDR3 sequences, more than 40% seen once, with 15% to 20% in the top ten.

The chain combines TRBV10-3 with TRBJ2-3; D assignment may be TRBD1 or TRBD2 (5 bases each). Sequencing was performed on blood. This clonotype was obtained from a woman in her sixties in good health. CDR3: CAISLRDLRDTQYF. The DNA of the CDR3 is TGTGCCATCAGTCTACGGGACCTAAGAGATACGCAGTATTTT.